This entry lists 11 T cell receptor beta chains sequenced from one sample in a study of blood T cell repertoires in COVID-19. The repertoire was sequenced with immunoSEQ multiplex PCR; TCRdb's copy has only in-frame clones and lacks some. The sample has about 210,000 clones, 86% seen once. Sequences were obtained from PBMCs or T cells enriched from blood (not recorded which). Receptors originate from a man aged 40-49 years with acute COVID-19.

The V gene is TRBV20-1, the J gene TRBJ1-6, with D hard to call. V lost 3 bases and J 6 bases, leaving 6 bases between the germline ends. CDR1 and CDR2 from the germline V gene are DFQATT and SNEGSKA (reference sequence). The CDR3 runs to 12 residues. CDR3 sequence (DNA): TGCAGTGCTAGTCTCAGTAATTCACCCCTCCACTTT. It codes for CSASLSNSPLHF.

This clone was seen only once. Sequence at one end of the junction differs from germline and may be a read error. The V and J genes are TRBV11-2 and TRBJ2-5, with 7 bases identical to TRBD1. CDR1 is SGHAT, CDR2 FQNNGV, per germline. The CDR3 consists of 17 residues. The CDR3 sequence is CASSPGLWDRYHETQYF. For the CDR3, the DNA is TGTGCCAGCAGCCCGGGGTTATGGGACAGATACCATGAGACCCAGTACTTC.

V usage is TRBV9 and J usage is TRBJ2-1, with TRBD2 identical over 11 bases. CDR3 size: 16 residues. Germline V gene data show CDR1 as SGDLS and CDR2 as YYNGEE. The junction had 8 bases not matched to a gene; V was cut back by 3 bases and J by 6 bases. This CDR3 reads CASSGTGTSGLNEQFF. The CDR3, as DNA: TGTGCCAGCAGCGGTACCGGGACTAGCGGCCTCAATGAGCAGTTCTTC.

V usage is TRBV18 and J usage is TRBJ1-1, with a weak D call TRBD1 (5 bases). This CDR3 region has 17 residues. Germline V gene lookup returns CDR1 KGHSH and CDR2 LQKENI. Deletions cut 2 bases from V and 1 base from J, with 17 bases between. The CDR3 DNA sequence: TGTGCCAGCTCACCATTTTATAGTCGGGGGGAGAACACTGAAGCTTTCTTT. Its translation: CASSPFYSRGENTEAFF.

The chain employs TRBV2 and TRBJ1-6; 8 nucleotides align to TRBD1. The CDR3 is made up of 13 amino acids. V was pared by 6 bases and J by 7 bases, with 2 bases of the junction left unmatched. Per the germline V gene, CDR1 is SNHLY and CDR2 is FYNNEI. The CDR3 nucleotides read TGTGCCAGCAGATACAGGGGGAATTCACCCCTCCACTTT. Translated: CASRYRGNSPLHF.

This chain joins TRBV5-6 and TRBJ1-6; D perhaps matches TRBD1 (6 bases). V was trimmed by 3 bases and J by 3 bases, leaving 13 bases between them. CDR1 and CDR2 (germline): SGHDT, YYEEEE. This CDR3 is built from 16 residues. CDR3 in amino acids: CASSSTGQVYNSPLHF. CDR3 in DNA: TGTGCCAGCAGCTCTACAGGGCAAGTCTATAATTCACCCCTCCACTTT.

The chain combines TRBV7-2 with TRBJ2-3, with 12 bases fitting TRBD2. Germline V gene sequence: CDR1 SGHTA, CDR2 FQGNSA. V shed 5 bases and J 4 bases; nucleotides not matched to a gene: 4. This CDR3 contains 15 residues. Here the CDR3 reads CASSRGLAGPDTQYF. The CDR3, as DNA: TGTGCCAGCAGCCGCGGACTAGCGGGACCAGATACGCAGTATTTT.

The rearrangement joins TRBV5-1 to TRBJ1-5; 7 bases line up with TRBD1. Germline V gene sequence: CDR1 SGHRS, CDR2 YFSETQ. CDR3 length: 16 residues. V was pared by 3 bases and J by 3 bases, with 9 bases of the junction left unmatched. Written as DNA, the CDR3 is TGCGCCAGCAGCTGGGGCCCGGGACAGATCAATCAGCCCCAGCATTTT. Translated: CASSWGPGQINQPQHF. Supplemented by reference TRBV5-1 and TRBJ1-5, the full variable domain reads KAGVTQTPRYLIKTRGQQVTLSCSPISGHRSVSWYQQTPGQGLQFLFEYFSETQRNKGNFPGRFSGRQFSNSRSEMNVSTLELGDSALYLCASSWGPGQINQPQHFGDGTRLSIL.

This clone was detected a few times. The chain carries TRBV6-2 or TRBV6-3 and TRBJ1-6, with 8 bases matching TRBD1. The J segment lost 7 bases and the V segment lost 6 bases, leaving 5 bases of the junction unmatched. Germline CDR1 and CDR2: MNHEY and SVGEGT. This CDR3 spans 14 amino acids. This CDR3 is CASSLTGENSPLHF. The CDR3 bases are TGTGCCAGCAGCCTGACAGGGGAAAATTCACCCCTCCACTTT.

The chain combines TRBV28 with TRBJ1-6; D unresolved. Germline loops: CDR1 MDHEN, CDR2 SYDVKM. There are 12 residues in the CDR3. V lost 7 bases, J lost 13 bases, and 14 bases lay in between. CDR3 coding DNA: TGTGCCAGCAAACCCTCGGGTTCTCCCCTCCACTTT. This gives the protein CASKPSGSPLHF.

This sequence joins TRBV6-2 or TRBV6-3 and TRBJ1-2, with D possibly TRBD1 on 5 matching bases. Germline V gene data show CDR1 as MNHEY and CDR2 as SVGEGT. The CDR3 loop spans 11 amino acids. Trimming took 4 bases from V and 7 from J, leaving 7 bases between them. CDR3 sequence (DNA): TGTGCCAGCAGTTCGGACACTGGCTACACCTTC. Its translation is CASSSDTGYTF.